Each of the 17 T cell receptor beta chains below was sequenced from the same sample in a study of blood T cell repertoires in COVID-19. Sequenced by immunoSEQ multiplex PCR; TCRdb stores in-frame clones only, minus some. The table lists approximately 46,000 clones, 82% of them singletons, with roughly 2.6% in the top ten. The sequencing input was peripheral blood. The receptors derive from a woman aged 55-75 years with acute or convalescent COVID-19.

This chain joins TRBV9 and TRBJ2-7; 9 bases map to TRBD1. Per the germline V gene, CDR1 is SGDLS and CDR2 is YYNGEE. V dropped 3 bases and J dropped 0; count of bases not matched to a gene: 7. This CDR3 has 16 amino acids. CDR3 region: CASSDGTGSISYEQYF. In nucleotides, the CDR3 is TGTGCCAGCAGCGACGGGACAGGGTCGATCTCCTACGAGCAGTACTTC.

This clone turned up a few times. V usage is TRBV27 and J usage is TRBJ1-4, with D possibly being TRBD1 (6 bases). The CDR3 runs 15 residues. CDR1 is MNHEY, CDR2 SMNVEV, per germline (reference sequence). Trimming took off 4 bases at V and 7 bases at J, with 16 bases between the two ends. Here the CDR3 reads CASSSAGGASEKLFF. The CDR3, as DNA: TGTGCCAGCAGTTCCGCCGGGGGGGCTTCTGAAAAACTGTTTTTT.

This chain connects TRBV14 to TRBJ2-3; 8 nucleotides match TRBD2. Germline-derived CDR1 and CDR2 are SGHDN and FVKESK. The length of the CDR3 is 15 residues. Unmatched junction bases numbered 3, after V lost 1 base and J lost 3 bases. The CDR3 protein is CASSQVGGRTDTQYF. CDR3 nucleotide sequence: TGTGCCAGCAGCCAAGTAGGCGGGAGGACAGATACGCAGTATTTT.

The CDR3 is CASSLTGDQPQHF. DNA for the CDR3: TGTGCCAGCAGCTTGACAGGGGATCAGCCCCAGCATTTT. The chain uses TRBV5-8 and TRBJ1-5, with 7 positions matching TRBD1. CDR3 size: 13 residues. J gave up 5 bases and V 1 base, and 0 bases lay outside the gene matches. Per germline, CDR1 SGHTS and CDR2 YDEGEE. The full variable domain, with the rest looked up from reference TRBV5-8 and TRBJ1-5, is EAGVTQSPTHLIKTRGQQATLRCSPISGHTSVYWYQQALGLGLQFLLWYDEGEERNRGNFPPRFSGRQFPNYSSELNVNALELEDSALYLCASSLTGDQPQHFGDGTRLSIL.

The chain carries TRBV7-9 and TRBJ2-7; no reliable D call. Germline V CDR1 and CDR2: SEHNR, FQNEAQ (reference sequence). The CDR3 totals 14 residues. Trimming removed 3 bases at V and 0 bases at J, with 9 bases between. CDR3 loop: CASSFDKSSYEQYF. The CDR3 DNA reads TGTGCCAGCAGCTTTGACAAGAGCTCCTACGAGCAGTACTTC.

The chain joins TRBV4-1 to TRBJ1-1, with D hard to call. In germline, CDR1 is MGHRA, CDR2 YSYEKL. Trimming took 1 base from V and 10 from J, leaving 13 bases between them. The CDR3 contains 13 residues. The CDR3: CASSQVGTSGAFF. For the CDR3, the DNA is TGCGCCAGCAGCCAAGTGGGCACAAGCGGAGCTTTCTTT.

The rearrangement joins TRBV19 to TRBJ1-5; D gene uncertain. Germline lookup yields CDR1 LNHDA and CDR2 SQIVND (reference sequence). The V gene lost 7 bases and the J gene lost 4 bases, with 14 bases spanning the gap. The CDR3 runs 14 residues. CDR3 sequence reads: CASTATSKNQPQHF. In DNA, the CDR3 is TGTGCCAGTACCGCCACTTCAAAAAATCAGCCCCAGCATTTT.

The rearrangement joins TRBV28 to TRBJ1-6, with D possibly TRBD1 on 5 matching bases. CDR1 is MDHEN and CDR2 is SYDVKM in the germline V gene. CDR3 length: 17 amino acids. Trimming left V 3 bases short and J 6 bases short, with 18 bases between. The CDR3 coding sequence is TGTGCCAGCAGTTTTAGTTTGGGCGGGGCGGGTAATTCACCCCTCCACTTT. It encodes CASSFSLGGAGNSPLHF.

This clone was found once. CDR3 amino acids: CASSLIGANYGYTF. CDR3 coding DNA: TGTGCCAGCAGCTTGATAGGGGCCAACTATGGCTACACCTTC. V and J are TRBV7-9 and TRBJ1-2, with D maybe TRBD1 (5 bases). V was clipped by 3 bases and J by 2 bases, with 10 bases between them. This CDR3 is 14 amino acids long. Germline V CDR1 and CDR2: SEHNR, FQNEAQ (reference sequence).

The rearrangement links TRBV18 to TRBJ1-1; D gene ambiguous. Germline CDR1 KGHSH, CDR2 LQKENI. The V and J ends lost 1 base and 4 bases respectively, with 7 bases between them. The length of the CDR3 is 13 residues. CDR3 coding DNA: TGTGCCAGCTCACCACGGGAGGTCACTGAAGCTTTCTTT. Its translation is CASSPREVTEAFF.

The chain employs TRBV12-3 or TRBV12-4 and TRBJ1-1; maybe TRBD1 (6 bases). V lost 7 bases to trimming and J lost 2 bases, with 11 bases between them. CDR3 length: 13 amino acids. CDR3 in amino acids: CASTRTANTEAFF. Here the CDR3 DNA reads TGTGCCAGCACCAGGACAGCAAACACTGAAGCTTTCTTT.

The chain links TRBV4-1 to TRBJ2-1; TRBD2 matches 11 bases. Trimming removed 2 bases from V and 10 bases from J; junction bases left unmatched: 10. The CDR3 consists of 16 residues. CDR1 and CDR2 (germline): MGHRA, YSYEKL. CDR3 protein: CASSQTGTSGFGEQFF. The CDR3 DNA reads TGCGCCAGCAGCCAAACCGGGACTAGCGGCTTTGGGGAGCAGTTCTTC.

V usage is TRBV12-3 or TRBV12-4 and J usage is TRBJ1-5; no clear D. The CDR3 loop spans 13 amino acids. The germline V and J ends were trimmed by 6 bases and 7 bases, with 13 bases remaining between them. Here the CDR3 reads CASSPRVGQPQHF. In nucleotides, the CDR3 is TGTGCCAGCAGCCCCCGAGTCGGGCAGCCCCAGCATTTT.

V is TRBV29-1 and J is TRBJ2-1, with a tentative D call TRBD2 (6 bases). The CDR3 has 12 residues. V shed 4 bases and J shed 9 bases, with 13 bases lying between them. CDR1 and CDR2 (germline): SQVTM, ANQGSEA. CDR3 protein: CSVGPSEGEQFF. The CDR3 nucleotides read TGCAGCGTTGGGCCGTCGGAGGGTGAGCAGTTCTTC.

The J gene is TRBJ1-2, the V gene TRBV29-1; D ambiguous. Trimming took off 4 bases at V and 5 bases at J, with 11 bases between the two ends. The CDR3 is 12 residues long. The germline V gene has CDR1 SQVTM and CDR2 ANQGSEA. CDR3 sequence reads: CSVGWSDYGYTF. The CDR3 region has the DNA TGCAGCGTTGGTTGGTCAGATTATGGCTACACCTTC.

This clone was recorded only once. The gene calls are TRBV5-1 and TRBJ1-1, with 9 bases fitting TRBD1. The ends lost 4 bases at V and 1 base at J; junction bases unmatched: 8. Germline V gene sequence: CDR1 SGHRS, CDR2 YFSETQ. The CDR3 is 16 residues long. Here the CDR3 reads CASSPGTGQGNTEAFF. The CDR3 nucleotides read TGCGCCAGCAGCCCCGGGACAGGGCAGGGGAACACTGAAGCTTTCTTT.

The chain uses TRBV18 and TRBJ1-1, with a tentative D call TRBD1 (5 bases). Per germline, CDR1 KGHSH and CDR2 LQKENI. The CDR3 covers 15 residues. V was pared by 4 bases and J by 2 bases, with 14 bases between. DNA of the CDR3: TGTGCCAGCTCACTACCGACAGTACGCAACACTGAAGCTTTCTTT. Translation gives CASSLPTVRNTEAFF.